A few counts support the clone carrying this T cell receptor (beta chain). Its antigen is currently unknown. Cell sorting via CD45RO/CCR7/CD25/CD127/CD95/CD27 was performed to obtain CD4+ naive, central memory, regulatory and stem cell-like memory cells. These data come from a study of beta chain features in type 1 diabetes. Study-level findings and limits: For Type 1 diabetes patients, all four CD4+ subsets carried TCRB CDR3s that were moderately but significantly shorter.

Sequencing targeted expressed TCRB transcripts, as all isolated RNA had been reverse transcribed. Sequencing of naive, central memory and regulatory T cell samples gave an average of approximately 3.8 million reads. Profiling relied on immunoSEQ multiplex PCR, and the TCRdb table lists in-frame clones only, not all of them. Of about 170,000 clones listed, roughly 8% were seen once; the top ten hold about 0.9%. Germline assignment: CDR1 SGHVS and CDR2 FQNEAQ. V shed 5 bases and J shed 7 bases, with 12 bases lying between them. There are 13 residues in the CDR3. V and J are TRBV7-8 and TRBJ1-5; possibly TRBD1 for D (6 bases). The receptor was isolated from a woman aged 35 to 49 with type 1 diabetes. Sequencing was carried out using central memory CD4+ T cells from blood. CDR3 sequence reads: CASSQGIRQPQHF. CDR3 DNA: TGTGCCAGCAGCCAGGGGATAAGACAGCCCCAGCATTTT.